The text below deals with one T cell receptor beta chain. The germline V gene encodes CDR1 SGHAT and CDR2 FQNNGV. There are 15 residues in the CDR3. V was clipped by 5 bases and J by 3 bases, with 16 bases between them. This sample was included in a study of blood T cell repertoires in COVID-19. Assay used: immunoSEQ multiplex PCR; TCRdb lists only in-frame clones, some missing. This table has 140,000 to 150,000 clones, about 89% appearing once. This TCR came from a man in his 60s with active or convalescent COVID-19. The chain couples TRBV11-2 to TRBJ1-2; perhaps TRBD1 as D (5 bases). The sequenced material came from peripheral blood. Here the CDR3 DNA reads TGTGCCAGCAGCACCAGGGCTGTGAGTTACTATGGCTACACCTTC. Translation: CASSTRAVSYYGYTF.